This TCR beta chain was found in a study of blood T cell repertoires in COVID-19. Study at large: Nucleic acid was either cDNA or gDNA, and it came from T cells, B-cell-depleted T cells, or PBMCs.

TCRdb keeps only in-frame clones here, not all; method: immunoSEQ multiplex PCR. The sample shows some 97,000 clones, about 80% of them seen only once. Germline V lookup: CDR1 LGHDT, CDR2 YNNKEL (reference sequence). The length of the CDR3 is 14 residues. V dropped 0 bases and J dropped 5 bases, with 10 bases sitting between them. J is TRBJ1-1 and V is TRBV3-1 (or the pseudogene TRBV3-2); the D is unclear. The sample taken for sequencing was peripheral blood. The TCR comes from a man in his 70s with active or convalescent COVID-19. The CDR3 loop is CASSQEIWETEAFF. The CDR3 coding sequence is TGTGCCAGCAGCCAAGAGATATGGGAGACTGAAGCTTTCTTT.